The sequence of this T cell receptor (beta chain) was determined in a study of CD8 T cells in ankylosing spondylitis. General observations from the study: Seemingly characteristic of ankylosing spondylitis blood was a TCR beta motif consisting of roughly 8 highly homologous variants. Disease-linked clones reportedly concentrated significantly in matched ankylosing spondylitis synovial fluid.

The CDR3 is made up of 15 amino acids. CDR1 SGHDT and CDR2 YYEEEE come from the germline V gene. Construction of TCR beta libraries was performed using quantitative 5'-RACE with molecular barcodes. TCRdb fed the 5' RACE reads into MiXCR, producing one record per CDR3 protein. The data contain 200,000 to 250,000 distinct CDR3 sequences, about a quarter of them singletons. Remarks on this clonotype: The antigen is undetermined. Possible read error: a much larger clone is one base away.

Source material: blood, either unsorted or a sorted T cell fraction (not recorded which). The chain has TRBV5-6 and TRBJ2-1; no definite D call. The receptor comes from a male donor with ankylosing spondylitis or in good health (not recorded which). Here the CDR3 DNA reads TGTGCCAGCAGCTTTGCTACAGAGAATTACAATGAGCAGCTCTTC. It translates to CASSFATENYNEQLF.